Below are 32 T cell receptor beta chains sequenced from a single sample in a study of blood T cell repertoires in COVID-19. This table comes from immunoSEQ multiplex PCR, and its TCRdb copy is limited to in-frame clones, with some not included. The table has 470,000 or so clones, around 89% seen once. Sequencing input: peripheral blood. All receptors come from a woman aged 25 to 39 with acute or convalescent COVID-19.

Comment on this clone: Compared with germline, one end of the junction differs, possibly owing to a read error. The gene calls are TRBV6-5 and TRBJ2-5; D remains unclear. The CDR3 sequence is 12 residues long. Per germline, CDR1 MNHEY and CDR2 SVGAGI. The CDR3 nucleotides are TGTGCCAGCAGTAACTCTGAGGCGACCCAGTACTTC. Its translation: CASSNSEATQYF.

DNA of the CDR3: TGTGCCACCAGCAGGTCTCCGGGACTAGCGAATGAGCAGTTCTTC. Its protein is CATSRSPGLANEQFF. The genes are TRBV15 and TRBJ2-1, with 10 bases identical to TRBD2. Unmatched junction bases numbered 6, after V lost 3 bases and J lost 7 bases. The CDR3 has 15 amino acids. CDR1 and CDR2 (germline): LNHNV, YYDKDF (reference sequence).

In DNA form, the CDR3 reads TGTGCCAGCTCACCACTCGCTAGCGGGGGTACAGATACGCAGTATTTT. Its translation is CASSPLASGGTDTQYF. The chain is built from TRBV18 and TRBJ2-3, with 10 bases identical to TRBD2. From germline, CDR1 is KGHSH and CDR2 LQKENI. The CDR3 length is 16 residues. Unmatched junction bases numbered 4, after V lost 1 base and J lost 3 bases.

V usage is TRBV6-5 and J usage is TRBJ2-5, with TRBD2 matching over 8 bases. The V and J ends lost 6 bases and 5 bases, in that order; junction bases with no gene match: 8. There are 14 residues in the CDR3. Germline CDR1 and CDR2: MNHEY and SVGAGI. The CDR3 reads CASRRGLVAETQYF. DNA of the CDR3: TGTGCCAGCAGGCGGGGACTAGTTGCTGAGACCCAGTACTTC.

The chain recombines TRBV6-2 or TRBV6-3 with TRBJ2-3; possible D gene TRBD2, 6 bases. This CDR3 has 14 amino acids. Deletions cut 6 bases from V and 7 bases from J, with 17 bases between. Germline values: CDR1 MNHEY, CDR2 SVGEGT. The CDR3 loop reads CASSVRRGSHTQYF. CDR3 bases: TGTGCCAGCAGCGTAAGGCGGGGCAGTCATACGCAGTATTTT.

The gene calls are TRBV6-6 and TRBJ1-1, with TRBD1 identical over 9 bases. The germline gives CDR1 MNHNY, CDR2 SVGAGI (reference sequence). This CDR3 has 16 amino acids. J was trimmed by 6 bases and V by 2 bases; bases with no gene match: 10. This CDR3 reads CASSYGNRGRGAEAFF. The CDR3, as DNA: TGTGCCAGCAGTTACGGGAACAGGGGGCGCGGTGCTGAAGCTTTCTTT.

This clone appeared a single time. The chain combines TRBV27 with TRBJ2-1; D remains unclear. V was trimmed by 2 bases and J by 10 bases, leaving 12 bases between them. The CDR3 runs 13 residues. Looked up from germline, CDR1 is MNHEY and CDR2 is SMNVEV (reference sequence). The CDR3 sequence is CASSLSLNQEQFF. CDR3 coding DNA: TGTGCCAGCAGTTTAAGTCTTAACCAGGAGCAGTTCTTC.

The chain is built from TRBV2 and TRBJ1-6; possible D gene TRBD1, 6 bases. The CDR3 sequence is 16 residues long. V lost 8 bases, J lost 3 bases, and 17 bases lay in between. The germline V gene has CDR1 SNHLY and CDR2 FYNNEI. The CDR3 DNA is TGTGCCAGCTCCAGGGGACGGACAGTCTATAATTCACCCCTCCACTTT. This sequence encodes CASSRGRTVYNSPLHF.

V usage is TRBV28 and J usage is TRBJ1-2; D unclear. Germline CDR1 MDHEN, CDR2 SYDVKM. Trimming cost V 9 bases and J 3 bases, with 11 bases left between them. This CDR3 is 12 amino acids long. The CDR3 bases are TGTGCCAGTAGGGAGGGAGACTATGGCTACACCTTC. It yields the protein CASREGDYGYTF.

This chain joins TRBV6-5 and TRBJ2-2; possible D gene TRBD1, 5 bases. Germline V gene lookup returns CDR1 MNHEY and CDR2 SVGAGI. Trimming left V 0 bases short and J 6 bases short, with 8 bases between. This CDR3 region has 14 residues. CDR3 sequence reads: CASSYSLGAGELFF. The DNA of the CDR3 is TGTGCCAGCAGTTACTCGCTAGGGGCCGGGGAGCTGTTTTTT.

As for this clone: In the same sample, other DNA sequences code for this CDR3. V gene TRBV5-1 combines with J gene TRBJ2-2, with D unresolved. Germline V gives CDR1 SGHRS, CDR2 YFSETQ. The CDR3 runs 14 residues. Trimming took 0 bases from V and 4 from J, leaving 7 bases between them. CDR3 nucleotide sequence: TGCGCCAGCAGCTTGGGGGCGACCACCGGGGAGCTGTTTTTT. Its translation: CASSLGATTGELFF.

This sequence joins TRBV2 and TRBJ2-2; D gene uncertain. The CDR3 covers 14 residues. The germline V gene has CDR1 SNHLY and CDR2 FYNNEI. Trimming cost V 4 bases and J 2 bases, with 8 bases left between them. The CDR3: CASSVRGNTGELFF. The CDR3 coding sequence is TGTGCCAGCAGTGTCAGAGGCAACACCGGGGAGCTGTTTTTT. Full variable domain (rest looked up from reference TRBV2 and TRBJ2-2): EPEVTQTPSHQVTQMGQEVILRCVPISNHLYFYWYRQILGQKVEFLVSFYNNEISEKSEIFDDQFSVERPDGSNFTLKIRSTKLEDSAMYFCASSVRGNTGELFFGEGSRLTVL.

This chain connects TRBV2 to TRBJ2-5; 8 nucleotides match TRBD1. CDR1 SNHLY and CDR2 FYNNEI come from the germline V gene. J gave up 2 bases and V 1 base, and 3 bases lay outside the gene matches. The CDR3 contains 15 residues. The CDR3 spells CASSEDWTGQETQYF. The CDR3 coding sequence is TGTGCCAGCAGTGAAGACTGGACAGGGCAAGAGACCCAGTACTTC. Full variable domain (missing parts from reference TRBV2 and TRBJ2-5): EPEVTQTPSHQVTQMGQEVILRCVPISNHLYFYWYRQILGQKVEFLVSFYNNEISEKSEIFDDQFSVERPDGSNFTLKIRSTKLEDSAMYFCASSEDWTGQETQYFGPGTRLLVL.

The chain employs TRBV5-4 and TRBJ1-3; 7 nucleotides agree with TRBD1. This CDR3 comprises 14 residues. CDR1 SGHNT and CDR2 YYREEE come from the germline V gene (reference sequence). V shed 0 bases, J shed 5 bases, and the junction held 2 bases outside the gene matches. In DNA form, the CDR3 reads TGTGCCAGCAGCTTGGCGGGACAGAGAAACACCATATATTTT. This codes for CASSLAGQRNTIYF. Supplemented by reference TRBV5-4 and TRBJ1-3, the full variable domain reads ETGVTQSPTHLIKTRGQQVTLRCSSQSGHNTVSWYQQALGQGPQFIFQYYREEENGRGNFPPRFSGLQFPNYSSELNVNALELDDSALYLCASSLAGQRNTIYFGEGSWLTVV.

This chain links TRBV5-4 with TRBJ2-3; 8 nucleotides agree with TRBD2. Germline trimming cut 5 bases from V and 5 bases from J; bases unmatched to any gene: 10. The CDR3 length is 15 residues. Germline assignment: CDR1 SGHNT and CDR2 YYREEE (reference sequence). CDR3 protein: CASRELTSAVDTQYF. As DNA, the CDR3 is TGTGCCAGCAGAGAACTGACTAGCGCCGTAGATACGCAGTATTTT.

The chain links TRBV23-1 to TRBJ2-6, with D tentatively TRBD2 (6 bases). TRBV23-1 is labeled an ORF, and its function is uncertain. The CDR3 covers 17 residues. V was cut by 4 bases and J by 0 bases, with 13 bases left in between. The CDR3, as DNA: TGCGCCAGCAGTCTCTGGGAGGATACCTCTGGGGCCAACGTCCTGACTTTC. Its translation is CASSLWEDTSGANVLTF.

This clone was seen only a few times. The genes are TRBV7-9 and TRBJ2-7; 10 nucleotides align to TRBD1. The V and J ends lost 4 bases and 6 bases, in that order; junction bases with no gene match: 9. CDR1 and CDR2 (germline): SEHNR, FQNEAQ (reference sequence). The CDR3 has 15 residues. CDR3 sequence (DNA): TGTGCCAGCAGCTCCGGGACAGGGGATCCCCTCGAGCAGTACTTC. It encodes CASSSGTGDPLEQYF.

This clone was seen a few times. The rearrangement uses TRBV5-1 and TRBJ2-1; 10 bases line up with TRBD1. CDR1 and CDR2 (germline): SGHRS, YFSETQ. Losses at the gene ends were 1 base for V and 6 bases for J; bases not matched to a gene: 4. The CDR3 runs 15 residues. The CDR3 nucleotides are TGCGCCAGCAGCTTGAACGGACAGGGGGGCAATGAGCAGTTCTTC. It is translated as CASSLNGQGGNEQFF.

V gene TRBV18 combines with J gene TRBJ2-2; 7 bases map to TRBD2. Germline V lookup: CDR1 KGHSH, CDR2 LQKENI. The CDR3 consists of 16 residues. V lost 3 bases and J lost 4; bases outside the gene matches: 8. In nucleotides, the CDR3 is TGTGCCAGCTCACCCCTCGGGGGGTTTGGCACCGGGGAGCTGTTTTTT. This codes for CASSPLGGFGTGELFF.

The chain has TRBV6-4 and TRBJ1-2; TRBD1 agrees at 7 bases. The J segment lost 1 base and the V segment lost 6 bases, leaving 8 bases of the junction unmatched. The CDR3 is made up of 15 amino acids. Germline lookup yields CDR1 MRHNA and CDR2 SNTAGT. The CDR3 DNA is TGTGCCAGCAGAGGGACAGAAAATGATAACTATGGCTACACCTTC. Encoded protein: CASRGTENDNYGYTF.

This clone occurred a few times. V gene TRBV11-2 combines with J gene TRBJ2-2; 10 nucleotides agree with TRBD2. With 4 bases clipped from V and 0 bases from J, the junction kept 11 bases outside the gene matches. The CDR3 spans 19 residues. The germline CDR1 and CDR2 sequences are SGHAT and FQNNGV. The CDR3: CASSSLWGSGGTNTGELFF. The CDR3 coding sequence is TGTGCCAGCAGCTCTCTGTGGGGTAGCGGGGGGACGAACACCGGGGAGCTGTTTTTT. Drawing the rest from reference TRBV11-2 and TRBJ2-2, the complete variable domain is EAGVAQSPRYKIIEKRQSVAFWCNPISGHATLYWYQQILGQGPKLLIQFQNNGVVDDSQLPKDRFSAERLKGVDSTLKIQPAKLEDSAVYLCASSSLWGSGGTNTGELFFGEGSRLTVL.

The chain's CDR3 is CASQGQKIGDTQYF. The CDR3 DNA reads as TGCGCCAGCCAGGGACAGAAGATTGGAGATACGCAGTATTTT. The chain combines TRBV10-2 with TRBJ2-3; TRBD1 matches 7 bases. Per the germline V gene, CDR1 is WSHSY and CDR2 is SAAADI. After removal of 8 bases from V and 5 bases from J, the junction contained 10 bases not matched to a gene. CDR3 length equals 14 residues.

This sequence joins TRBV3-1 (or the pseudogene TRBV3-2) and TRBJ2-2, with D uncertain. The CDR3 totals 14 residues. V gave up 1 base and J gave up 4 bases, with 7 bases separating them. Germline-derived CDR1 and CDR2 are LGHDT and YNNKEL (reference sequence). The CDR3 is CASSQGLSTGELFF. The CDR3 DNA follows: TGTGCCAGCAGCCAAGGTTTGAGCACCGGGGAGCTGTTTTTT.

The rearrangement uses TRBV7-8 and TRBJ2-1; D unresolved. The CDR3 consists of 15 residues. Looked up from germline, CDR1 is SGHVS and CDR2 is FQNEAQ. Trimming took 2 bases from V and 4 from J, leaving 12 bases between them. CDR3 bases: TGTGCCAGCAGCTTATTTCCAGCGACTTACAATGAGCAGTTCTTC. Translated: CASSLFPATYNEQFF.

The chain couples TRBV18 to TRBJ2-7, with D uncertain. The CDR3 sequence is 13 residues long. Trimming shortened V by 3 bases and J by 3 bases, and 9 bases separated the two germline ends. Germline V lookup: CDR1 KGHSH, CDR2 LQKENI. For the CDR3, the DNA is TGTGCCAGCTCACCGCAGGTCAACTACGAGCAGTACTTC. It specifies CASSPQVNYEQYF.

This rearrangement joins TRBV21-1 to TRBJ2-2; the D call TRBD2 from the table was never checked on the DNA. TRBV21-1 is classified as a pseudogene. The CDR3 consists of 16 residues. The CDR3 DNA sequence: TGTGCCAGCAGCAAAAAGAGTCGGGATAACACCGGGGAGCTGTTTTTT. Amino acid sequence: CASSKKSRDNTGELFF.

The rearrangement joins TRBV3-1 (or the pseudogene TRBV3-2) to TRBJ2-1; TRBD1 agrees at 8 bases. The V segment lost 4 bases and the J segment 7 bases; nucleotides outside the gene matches: 12. Germline V gene lookup returns CDR1 LGHDT and CDR2 YNNKEL (reference sequence). The CDR3 consists of 16 residues. In DNA form, the CDR3 reads TGTGCCAGCAGCCGCACAGGGGGGTCTAAGGCGAATGAGCAGTTCTTC. This codes for CASSRTGGSKANEQFF.

The chain is built from TRBV5-4 and TRBJ2-3, with D hard to call. CDR1 SGHNT and CDR2 YYREEE come from the germline V gene (reference sequence). Trimming removed 0 bases at V and 6 bases at J, with 17 bases between. The CDR3 has 16 amino acids. The chain's CDR3 is CASSLGVDRHKDTQYF. The CDR3 nucleotides are TGTGCCAGCAGCTTGGGGGTAGACCGACATAAGGATACGCAGTATTTT.

This clone was seen just once. Here the CDR3 omits its conserved ending phenylalanine or tryptophan, so a read error is the likely source. Because the CDR3's place on the DNA is in doubt, the DNA is left out and the CDR3 is given as listed by TCRdb. The chain couples TRBV19 to TRBJ2-3; the table's D call, TRBD2, was not checked against the DNA. The germline CDR1 and CDR2 sequences are LNHDA and SQIVND (reference sequence). Inclusive of both ends, the CDR3 amounts to 8 amino acids. CDR3 sequence: CALIGNLR.

This clone is a singleton in its sample. The chain joins TRBV27 to TRBJ2-5, with 7 nucleotides matching TRBD2. Germline V CDR1 and CDR2: MNHEY, SMNVEV (reference sequence). CDR3 size: 14 residues. V dropped 2 bases and J dropped 4; count of bases not matched to a gene: 4. This chain's CDR3 is CASSLRTGGETQYF. The CDR3 DNA is TGTGCCAGCAGTTTACGTACGGGGGGAGAGACCCAGTACTTC.

This chain connects TRBV2 to TRBJ2-3; the D gene is possibly TRBD1 (6 bases). CDR1 and CDR2 (germline): SNHLY, FYNNEI. The CDR3 length is 16 residues. V was shortened by 7 bases and J by 3 bases, with 20 bases between the two germline ends. The CDR3 reads CASTTKPDSSTDTQYF. The CDR3 DNA sequence: TGTGCCAGCACCACTAAACCGGACAGCTCGACAGATACGCAGTATTTT.

This clone was counted once. This rearrangement joins TRBV9 to TRBJ2-2; 9 bases are a match to TRBD1. The CDR3 contains 15 residues. The V segment lost 3 bases and the J segment 5 bases; nucleotides outside the gene matches: 5. The germline V gene encodes CDR1 SGDLS and CDR2 YYNGEE. DNA for the CDR3: TGTGCCAGCAGCGCCACCGGGACAGGGACCGGGGAGCTGTTTTTT. Residues: CASSATGTGTGELFF.